This T cell receptor (beta chain) was documented in a study of blood T cell repertoires in COVID-19. The table came from immunoSEQ multiplex PCR; TCRdb's copy has only in-frame clones and leaves some out. In the table there are roughly 570,000 clones, roughly nine tenths of which are singletons. The sequence was collected from a woman between 50 and 59 years old with COVID-19, enrolled during active disease. The sequenced material came from peripheral blood.

This chain's CDR3 is CATSRSQGRVDGYTF. DNA for the CDR3: TGTGCCACCAGCAGGAGCCAGGGGAGGGTGGATGGCTACACCTTC. The chain recombines TRBV15 with TRBJ1-2, with D possibly TRBD1 on 6 matching bases. Trimming removed 3 bases at V and 6 bases at J, with 17 bases between. This CDR3 is built from 15 residues. Germline CDR1 and CDR2: LNHNV and YYDKDF (reference sequence).